These 29 T cell receptor beta chains were sequenced from one sample in a study of tissue T cells after allogeneic stem cell transplantation. Clones were sequenced by immunoSEQ multiplex PCR, and TCRdb holds only the in-frame ones, with some missing. This sample carries about 26,000 clones, about 90% of them seen once, and the ten largest clones take roughly 2%. Sequences were derived from blood, sampled before transplantation. The receptors shown here come from a male donor at least 60 years old who later had graft-versus-host disease after an allogeneic stem cell transplant.

The chain joins TRBV28 to TRBJ2-7; 10 bases line up with TRBD2. The CDR3 runs to 14 residues. J lost 2 bases, V lost 6 bases, and 4 bases had no gene match. Germline values: CDR1 MDHEN, CDR2 SYDVKM. CDR3 in amino acids: CASRPGLATYEQYF. The CDR3 DNA sequence: TGTGCCAGCAGGCCGGGACTAGCGACCTACGAGCAGTACTTC. The whole variable domain, remainder taken from reference TRBV28 and TRBJ2-7, is DVKVTQSSRYLVKRTGEKVFLECVQDMDHENMFWYRQDPGLGLRLIYFSYDVKMKEKGDIPEGYSVSREKKERFSLILESASTNQTSMYLCASRPGLATYEQYFGPGTRLTVT.

The CDR3 coding sequence is TGTGCCAGCAGTTACGACGGCAGGGGCCGACAGCCCCAGCATTTT. Translated: CASSYDGRGRQPQHF. The chain uses TRBV6-2 or TRBV6-3 and TRBJ1-5; tentatively, D is TRBD1 (6 bases). CDR1 and CDR2 (germline): MNHEY, SVGEGT. There are 15 residues in the CDR3. V was shortened by 2 bases and J by 7 bases, with 15 bases between the two germline ends.

This chain uses TRBV6-5 with TRBJ2-5, with D maybe TRBD2 (7 bases). The CDR3 runs 13 residues. Trimming stripped 4 bases from V and 6 bases from J, with 12 bases between. Germline V gives CDR1 MNHEY, CDR2 SVGAGI. CDR3 sequence reads: CASSFRGAKTQYF. The CDR3 nucleotides are TGTGCCAGCAGTTTTCGGGGGGCGAAGACCCAGTACTTC.

The chain is built from TRBV30 and TRBJ1-4, with D tentatively TRBD1 (6 bases). The CDR3 runs to 16 residues. Germline V gives CDR1 GTSNPN, CDR2 SVGIG (reference sequence). Trimming shortened V by 2 bases and J by 8 bases, and 21 bases separated the two germline ends. The CDR3 loop reads CAWSSGLAGAAEKLFF. CDR3 DNA sequence: TGTGCCTGGAGTAGTGGCTTGGCGGGGGCGGCGGAAAAACTGTTTTTT.

This rearrangement joins TRBV7-2 to TRBJ2-5, with TRBD1 as a possible D gene (5 bases). The V gene lost 3 bases and the J gene lost 5 bases, with 10 bases spanning the gap. The CDR3 runs to 13 residues. From germline, CDR1 is SGHTA and CDR2 FQGNSA. The CDR3 is CASSLAGWETQYF. In DNA form, the CDR3 reads TGTGCCAGCAGCTTGGCAGGGTGGGAGACCCAGTACTTC.

The rearrangement links TRBV6-2 or TRBV6-3 to TRBJ1-1; no definite D call. The CDR3 runs to 13 residues. V lost 6 bases and J 8 bases, leaving 16 bases between the germline ends. Germline V gene data show CDR1 as MNHEY and CDR2 as SVGEGT. CDR3 sequence (DNA): TGTGCCAGCAGCTCGGTAATCGTAGGGGAAGCTTTCTTT. This codes for CASSSVIVGEAFF.

This chain connects TRBV12-5 to TRBJ2-7; D is unresolved. The V end was cut by 5 bases, the J end by 7 bases, with 12 bases between. The CDR3 runs 12 residues. Germline CDR1 and CDR2: LGHNT and FRNRAP. The CDR3 reads CASGLPDGEQYF. CDR3 bases: TGTGCTAGTGGTCTGCCGGACGGAGAGCAGTACTTC.

J is TRBJ2-5 and V is TRBV5-1; unclear D gene. The CDR3 covers 10 residues. Germline V CDR1 and CDR2: SGHRS, YFSETQ. V lost 5 bases, J lost 5 bases, and 4 bases lay in between. In nucleotides, the CDR3 is TGCGCCAGCAGTGGTGAGACCCAGTACTTC. Its translation is CASSGETQYF.

V and J are TRBV10-3 and TRBJ2-3; tentatively, D is TRBD1 (6 bases). The CDR3 is 16 amino acids. CDR1 is ENHRY, CDR2 SYGVKD, per germline. V was clipped by 5 bases and J by 2 bases, with 17 bases between them. The CDR3 loop is CAISTGTRGDTDTQYF. CDR3 DNA: TGTGCCATCAGTACCGGGACACGGGGAGACACAGATACGCAGTATTTT.

A remark on this clone: A junction end diverges from the germline sequence, so it may reflect a read error. The chain has TRBV5-6 and TRBJ1-2, with TRBD1 matching 8 bases. CDR1 and CDR2 from the germline V gene are SGHDT and YYEEEE. The CDR3 covers 11 residues. The CDR3 loop reads CASRGQSGYTF. The CDR3 nucleotides read TGTGCTAGCAGGGGGCAGAGTGGCTACACCTTC.

The gene calls are TRBV11-1 and TRBJ2-5; D not certain. Trimming took off 1 base at V and 7 bases at J, with 16 bases between the two ends. The germline V gene has CDR1 SGHAT and CDR2 FQDESV (reference sequence). This CDR3 comprises 15 residues. CDR3 sequence: CASSLVRATPGTQYF. Written as DNA, the CDR3 is TGTGCCAGCAGCTTAGTCCGGGCAACCCCAGGGACCCAGTACTTC.

Points on this clone: An end of the junction differs from the germline gene, which may be a read error. DNA for the CDR3: TGTGCCAGTAGTACGTACCGGGACAGGCCCCTTTTT. Translated, it gives CASSTYRDRPLF. The chain combines TRBV19 with TRBJ1-4; 8 bases match TRBD1. CDR3 length: 12 residues. Germline V CDR1 and CDR2: LNHDA, SQIVND (reference sequence).

The CDR3 nucleotides are TGTGCCAGCAGCCTTGGTAGCTCCTACGAGCAGTACTTC. Its translation is CASSLGSSYEQYF. The V gene is TRBV11-3, the J gene TRBJ2-7; D not resolved. The CDR3 extends over 13 amino acids. The ends were cut back, 5 bases at V and 0 bases at J, with 8 bases in the middle. Germline V gene data show CDR1 as SGHNT and CDR2 as YENEEA.

The chain is built from TRBV19 and TRBJ1-3; 7 bases are shared with TRBD1. The germline gives CDR1 LNHDA, CDR2 SQIVND (reference sequence). The CDR3 covers 19 residues. J lost 1 base, V lost 7 bases, and 19 bases had no gene match. The CDR3: CASTLFGFGRQGSGNTIYF. The CDR3 nucleotides read TGTGCCAGTACCCTCTTTGGATTCGGGCGACAGGGTTCTGGAAACACCATATATTTT.

The genes are TRBV12-3 or TRBV12-4 and TRBJ1-1, with D perhaps matching TRBD1 (5 bases). The CDR3 loop spans 13 amino acids. Trimming cost V 3 bases and J 5 bases, with 10 bases left between them. This CDR3 reads CASSFGGRTEAFF. The DNA of the CDR3 is TGTGCCAGCAGTTTCGGGGGGAGGACTGAAGCTTTCTTT.

The V call is TRBV7-9, the J call TRBJ2-3; 9 bases agree with TRBD1. The CDR3 is 14 residues long. J lost 3 bases, V lost 11 bases, and 9 bases had no gene match. Germline V gene data show CDR1 as SEHNR and CDR2 as FQNEAQ (reference sequence). The CDR3 bases are TGTGCCGGAACCGGGACAGGGAATACAGATACGCAGTATTTT. This translates into CAGTGTGNTDTQYF.

The chain uses TRBV11-2 and TRBJ2-7; tentatively, D is TRBD1 (5 bases). The germline V gene has CDR1 SGHAT and CDR2 FQNNGV. V was trimmed by 2 bases and J by 3 bases, leaving 11 bases between them. CDR3 length: 14 amino acids. This CDR3 reads CASSLRAGNYEQYF. CDR3 coding DNA: TGTGCCAGCAGCTTACGGGCAGGGAACTACGAGCAGTACTTC.

V usage is TRBV9 and J usage is TRBJ2-3; 10 bases fit TRBD1. With V trimmed by 8 bases and J by 3 bases, 9 bases remained unmatched. Germline values: CDR1 SGDLS, CDR2 YYNGEE. The CDR3 totals 15 residues. The CDR3 nucleotides are TGTGCCAGTAACCCCGGGACAGGGGTTACAGATACGCAGTATTTT. This translates into CASNPGTGVTDTQYF. Looking up the rest from reference TRBV9 and TRBJ2-3 gives the full variable domain: DSGVTQTPKHLITATGQRVTLRCSPRSGDLSVYWYQQSLDQGLQFLIQYYNGEERAKGNILERFSAQQFPDLHSELNLSSLELGDSALYFCASNPGTGVTDTQYFGPGTRLTVL.

The gene calls are TRBV5-4 and TRBJ2-3, with a possible D match to TRBD2 (6 bases). Trimming shortened V by 7 bases and J by 3 bases, and 18 bases separated the two germline ends. The CDR3 consists of 15 residues. Germline V gene sequence: CDR1 SGHNT, CDR2 YYREEE (reference sequence). CDR3 coding DNA: TGTGCCAGCGGCGGGCAGACTAGTAGGACAGATACGCAGTATTTT. This gives the protein CASGGQTSRTDTQYF.

The chain links TRBV5-1 to TRBJ2-7; TRBD1 agrees at 9 bases. V dropped 0 bases and J dropped 6; count of bases not matched to a gene: 10. Germline lookup yields CDR1 SGHRS and CDR2 YFSETQ. This CDR3 spans 16 amino acids. CDR3 sequence (DNA): TGCGCCAGCAGCTTGGTTGTGGGACAGGGTCTTGGCGAGCAGTACTTC. Protein product: CASSLVVGQGLGEQYF. Together with reference TRBV5-1 and TRBJ2-7, the CDR3 gives the full variable domain: KAGVTQTPRYLIKTRGQQVTLSCSPISGHRSVSWYQQTPGQGLQFLFEYFSETQRNKGNFPGRFSGRQFSNSRSEMNVSTLELGDSALYLCASSLVVGQGLGEQYFGPGTRLTVT.

The CDR3 coding sequence is TGTGCCAGCAGCCCTACCACAGCAGGGAGAGATTGGGGCACAGATACGCAGTATTTT. Translation gives CASSPTTAGRDWGTDTQYF. V and J are TRBV9 and TRBJ2-3; perhaps D is TRBD1 or TRBD2 (5 bases each). The V gene's germline CDR1 is SGDLS and CDR2 YYNGEE. V was clipped by 4 bases and J by 1 base, with 25 bases between them. The CDR3 runs to 19 residues.

This clone came up once. This chain uses TRBV15 with TRBJ2-3, with 9 bases matching TRBD2. The length of the CDR3 is 16 residues. The V segment lost 2 bases and the J segment 4 bases; nucleotides outside the gene matches: 7. Germline V gives CDR1 LNHNV, CDR2 YYDKDF (reference sequence). CDR3 region: CATSRPSGRPADTQYF. CDR3 nucleotide sequence: TGTGCCACCAGCAGACCGAGCGGGAGGCCCGCAGATACGCAGTATTTT. The full variable domain, with the rest looked up from reference TRBV15 and TRBJ2-3, is DAMVIQNPRYQVTQFGKPVTLSCSQTLNHNVMYWYQQKSSQAPKLLFHYYDKDFNNEADTPDNFQSRRPNTSFCFLDIRSPGLGDTAMYLCATSRPSGRPADTQYFGPGTRLTVL.

The chain combines TRBV5-1 with TRBJ1-2, with TRBD1 as a possible D gene (5 bases). CDR1 is SGHRS, CDR2 YFSETQ, per germline. V gave up 0 bases and J gave up 10 bases, with 13 bases separating them. The CDR3 contains 13 residues. The CDR3 nucleotides read TGCGCCAGCAGCTTGGTAGGAGGGGAGGACTACACCTTC. Its protein product is CASSLVGGEDYTF.

The gene calls are TRBV12-5 and TRBJ1-4; TRBD1 matches at 9 bases. The CDR3 has 17 amino acids. Germline CDR1 is LGHNT and CDR2 is FRNRAP. The trim removed 1 base at V and 2 bases at J, leaving 5 bases unmatched. The CDR3 is CASGLALTGGTNEKLFF. Here the CDR3 DNA reads TGTGCTAGTGGTTTGGCACTCACAGGGGGCACTAATGAAAAACTGTTTTTT.

This chain uses TRBV11-2 with TRBJ2-1, with D tentatively TRBD1 (6 bases). The CDR3 runs to 15 residues. Trimming cost V 5 bases and J 9 bases, with 20 bases left between them. Germline V CDR1 and CDR2: SGHAT, FQNNGV. The CDR3 sequence is CASSPSDTGLGEQFF. CDR3 nucleotide sequence: TGTGCCAGCAGCCCTTCGGATACAGGGTTAGGTGAGCAGTTCTTC.

In DNA, the CDR3 is TGTGCCAGCAGCTTTAGAGGGGGCGCAGGGGACACAGATACGCAGTATTTT. It encodes CASSFRGGAGDTDTQYF. The rearrangement uses TRBV7-9 and TRBJ2-3; 7 nucleotides align to TRBD1. The V gene end was trimmed by 3 bases and the J gene end by 2 bases; junction bases not matched to a gene: 11. The germline V gene encodes CDR1 SEHNR and CDR2 FQNEAQ (reference sequence). This CDR3 region has 17 residues.

This rearrangement joins TRBV5-1 to TRBJ1-1; D is uncertain. The V gene's germline CDR1 is SGHRS and CDR2 YFSETQ. V was cut by 3 bases and J by 3 bases, with 12 bases left in between. The CDR3 is 14 residues long. The CDR3 reads CASSSSGLDTEAFF. In nucleotides, the CDR3 is TGCGCCAGCAGCTCGAGCGGATTGGACACTGAAGCTTTCTTT.

J is TRBJ2-1 and V is TRBV7-9; D may correspond to TRBD1 or TRBD2 (5 bases each). The germline V gene encodes CDR1 SEHNR and CDR2 FQNEAQ (reference sequence). The CDR3 spans 12 residues. With 6 bases removed from V and 8 bases from J, the gap between germline ends came to 11 bases. The CDR3: CASRDVGDEQFF. CDR3 in DNA: TGTGCCAGCAGAGATGTGGGGGATGAGCAGTTCTTC.

This clone was seen more than once but under ten times. This chain connects TRBV12-5 to TRBJ1-2, with D possibly TRBD1 on 5 matching bases. V was trimmed by 0 bases and J by 13 bases, leaving 12 bases between them. Germline-derived CDR1 and CDR2 are LGHNT and FRNRAP. The CDR3 loop spans 12 amino acids. CDR3 nucleotides: TGTGCTAGTGGTTTGGTATCTTCAGGGCCCACCTTC. Protein: CASGLVSSGPTF.